A selection of T cell receptor beta chains follows, all from one sample in a study of long-term antiretroviral therapy in people with HIV. Sequenced by immunoSEQ multiplex PCR; TCRdb stores in-frame clones only, minus some. The table records 20,000 to 25,000 clones, nearly 95% of them present only once. The input for sequencing was unsorted PBMCs, taken 4.4 years after starting antiretroviral therapy. The source of these receptors is a woman aged 45-65 years with HIV. The CDR3 runs from the conserved cysteine through the conserved F or W. The D gene is left open where the match is weak. Clone size appears in some rows only: once, few, many, or a class for an expanded clone.

TRBV19,NA,NA,TRBJ1-5,TGTGCCAGTAGTACGGACGGAATTAGCAATCAGCCCCAGCATTTT,CASSTDGISNQPQHF
TRBV9,NA,TRBD2,TRBJ2-2,TGTGCCAGCAGCGTCGGGACTAGCGGGGTTAACACCGGGGAGCTGTTTTTT,CASSVGTSGVNTGELFF
TRBV30,NA,TRBD1,TRBJ1-1,TGTGCCACACGGAGCGGGACAGGGCACACTGAAGCTTTCTTT,CATRSGTGHTEAFF
TRBV7-9,NA,NA,TRBJ2-1,TGTGCCAGCAGCTTAGCAGGGAATCACAATGAGCAGTTCTTC,CASSLAGNHNEQFF
TRBV2,NA,NA,TRBJ2-3,TGTGCCAGCAGGGGGACTTGGGATACGCAGTATTTT,CASRGTWDTQYF
TRBV6-5,NA,TRBD1,TRBJ1-6,TGTGCCAGCAGTTACGAAGGACAGGGAACACCCCTCCACTTT,CASSYEGQGTPLHF
TRBV19,NA,NA,TRBJ2-1,TGTGCCAGTACTAAGGGTCGGAAGGGGGGATTTGATGAGCAGTTCTTC,CASTKGRKGGFDEQFF
TRBV6-1,NA,TRBD1,TRBJ1-3,TGTGCCAGCAGTTCCCGAGACAGGGGGAACACCATATATTTT,CASSSRDRGNTIYF
TRBV30,NA,NA,TRBJ1-2,TGTGCCTGGACCCTGACAGGAGGGAACTATGGCTACACCTTC,CAWTLTGGNYGYTF
TRBV11-3,once,NA,TRBJ2-1,TGTGCCAGCAGCTTAACAGCTTACAATGAGCAGTTCTTC,CASSLTAYNEQFF
TRBV5-6,NA,NA,TRBJ1-4,TGTGCCAGCAGCTCACGGGTCTATAATGAAAAACTGTTTTTT,CASSSRVYNEKLFF
TRBV27,once,TRBD2,TRBJ2-5,TGTGCCAGCAGTTTCCGCGGGACTAGCGGGGGGGCAGAGACCCAGTACTTC,CASSFRGTSGGAETQYF
TRBV20-1,NA,NA,TRBJ2-3,TGCAGTGCTAGGTACGCAGATACGCAGTATTTT,CSARYADTQYF
TRBV6-5,NA,NA,TRBJ2-7,TGTGCCAGCAGTCCACAAGGGGGTGCCGCCTACGAGCAGTACTTC,CASSPQGGAAYEQYF
TRBV2,NA,TRBD1,TRBJ1-6,TGTGCCAGCAGGGAATGGGGGGGACAGGGACGCTCCTATAATTCACCCCTCCACTTT,CASREWGGQGRSYNSPLHF
TRBV21-1,NA,NA,TRBJ1-1,TGTGCCAGCAGCGATGTATGCGGCCTGAACACTGAAGCTTTCTTT,CASSDVCGLNTEAFF
TRBV6-5,NA,NA,TRBJ2-2,TGTGCCAGCAGTCATACCGGGGAGCTGTTTTTT,CASSHTGELFF
TRBV21-1,once,NA,TRBJ2-7,TGTGCCATCACCCGGGACAGCTCCTACGAGCAGTACTTC,CAITRDSSYEQYF
TRBV7-2,NA,NA,TRBJ2-1,TGTGCCAGCAGCCCGGGAAGCTCCTACAATGAGCAGTTCTTC,CASSPGSSYNEQFF
TRBV4-3,NA,TRBD1,TRBJ1-2,TGCGCCAGCAGCCCCGACAGGGCGTTTTTGATTACCTATGGCTACACCTTC,CASSPDRAFLITYGYTF
TRBV10-1,NA,NA,TRBJ2-3,TGCGCCAGCGCGCTGGGGGGCACAGATACGCAGTATTTT,CASALGGTDTQYF
TRBV12-5,NA,TRBD2,TRBJ2-5,TGTGCTAGTGGCCGGACTAGCGGGCAAGAGACCCAGTACTTC,CASGRTSGQETQYF
TRBV6-6,NA,NA,TRBJ2-7,TGTGCCAGCAGTTACTCCCCGAGGTTCCCCTACGAGCAGTACTTC,CASSYSPRFPYEQYF
TRBV27,NA,NA,TRBJ1-6,TGTGCCAGCAGGGACAGTTCGTCTTCACCCCTCCACTTT,CASRDSSSSPLHF
TRBV29-1,NA,NA,TRBJ1-3,TGCAGCGTTGCGCAGGAGTTCTCTGGAAACACCATATATTTT,CSVAQEFSGNTIYF
TRBV2,NA,TRBD1,TRBJ2-5,TGTGCCAGCAGTGTACAGGGGGGTCGGGAGACCCAGTACTTC,CASSVQGGRETQYF
TRBV27,NA,NA,TRBJ1-3,TGTGCCAGCAAGGGGATGCAGGCCCGGGGAAACACCATATATTTT,CASKGMQARGNTIYF
TRBV11-2,NA,TRBD1,TRBJ2-7,TGTGCCAGCAGGCGTGGGGACAGCTCCTACGAGCAGTACTTC,CASRRGDSSYEQYF
TRBV4-1,NA,NA,TRBJ2-5,TGCGCCAGCAGCCAAGGTGCCAGGGGAGCAGAGACCCAGTACTTC,CASSQGARGAETQYF
TRBV11-1,NA,NA,TRBJ1-5,TGTGCCAGCAGCTTAGACCGGGATCAGCCCCAGCATTTT,CASSLDRDQPQHF
TRBV9,NA,TRBD1,TRBJ1-4,TGTGCCAGCAGCGTACAGGGGGCGGGGGGTGAAAAACTGTTTTTT,CASSVQGAGGEKLFF
TRBV18,NA,NA,TRBJ2-2,TGTGCCAGCTCGCGTCAGGGGCTCCCTTCCGGGGAGCTGTTTTTT,CASSRQGLPSGELFF
TRBV29-1,NA,TRBD1,TRBJ1-1,TGCAGCGTTGTACAGGGGAAAACTGAAGCTTTCTTT,CSVVQGKTEAFF
TRBV6-1,NA,TRBD1,TRBJ1-1,TGTGCCAGCAGACAGGGGGAGAACACTGAAGCTTTCTTT,CASRQGENTEAFF
TRBV5-1,NA,TRBD2,TRBJ2-3,TGCGCCAGCGGGACTAGCGGGGTAGATACGCAGTATTTT,CASGTSGVDTQYF
TRBV23-1,NA,NA,TRBJ2-7,TGCGCCAGCAGTCAATCGCAGGGCGCCTACGAGCAGTACTTC,CASSQSQGAYEQYF
TRBV6-5,NA,TRBD1,TRBJ2-5,TGTGCCAGCAGTCAACCCACAGGGGCGTGGGAGACCCAGTACTTC,CASSQPTGAWETQYF
TRBV5-4,NA,TRBD1,TRBJ1-1,TGTGCCAGCAGCCCCGGTACCCGGACAGGGGATGGAACTGAAGCTTTCTTT,CASSPGTRTGDGTEAFF
TRBV19,NA,NA,TRBJ1-6,TGTGCCAGTAGTTCACAGGCCGATTCACCCCTCCACTTT,CASSSQADSPLHF
TRBV13,NA,NA,TRBJ1-1,TGTGCCAGCAGCTTCAATCGGGGGCCAGGGGTCACTGAAGCTTTCTTT,CASSFNRGPGVTEAFF
TRBV5-1,once,NA,TRBJ2-2,TGCGCCAGCAGCTTGGCAAGCATAATCACCGGGGAGCTGTTTTTT,CASSLASIITGELFF
TRBV6-6,NA,TRBD1,TRBJ2-5,TGTGCCAGCAGTGGAAACAGGGGGGCAGAGACCCAGTACTTC,CASSGNRGAETQYF
TRBV10-1,NA,TRBD2,TRBJ2-1,TGCGCCAGCAGTGAGTCTCCGCGGGGGGGCCGCAATGAGCAGTTCTTC,CASSESPRGGRNEQFF
TRBV25-1,NA,NA,TRBJ2-3,TGTGCCAGCAGTGCCCTCGGGAGCACAGATACGCAGTATTTT,CASSALGSTDTQYF
TRBV6-5,NA,NA,TRBJ1-6,TGTGCCAGCAGTCCGAACGGACCGTCGACTTCACCCCTCCACTTT,CASSPNGPSTSPLHF